The following is a T cell receptor (beta chain) sequence with its context. What it recognizes is unknown. This sample was taken from a study of OX40 agonist ivuxolimab in advanced cancers. Study-wide background: Hepatocellular carcinoma, melanoma, renal cell or head and neck cancer was diagnosed in the dose-escalation patients. Findings of the study overall: There were, on average, more expanded clones in CD8+ T cells than in CD4+. The CD4+ and CD8+ T cells in the blood had expanded clonally by week 6 at 0.1 to 3.0 mg/kg.

The study sampled blood at baseline, cycle 4 day 1, and cycle 7 day 1. Some clones are missing from TCRdb's copy, which holds only in-frame ones; the method was immunoSEQ multiplex PCR. The repertoire holds around 89,000 clones, with roughly 90% as singletons. CDR3 size: 12 residues. Germline V gene sequence: CDR1 SNHLY, CDR2 FYNNEI. V lost 1 base to trimming and J lost 4 bases, with 4 bases between them. The sequencing here drew on CD4+ or CD8+ T cells sorted from blood, taken in a trial of the OX40 agonist ivuxolimab. The chain links TRBV2 to TRBJ2-5, with D uncertain. The clonotype originates from an adult with an advanced solid tumor such as melanoma, head and neck, liver or kidney cancer. CDR3: CASSEVRETQYF. The CDR3 bases are TGTGCCAGCAGTGAAGTAAGAGAGACCCAGTACTTC.